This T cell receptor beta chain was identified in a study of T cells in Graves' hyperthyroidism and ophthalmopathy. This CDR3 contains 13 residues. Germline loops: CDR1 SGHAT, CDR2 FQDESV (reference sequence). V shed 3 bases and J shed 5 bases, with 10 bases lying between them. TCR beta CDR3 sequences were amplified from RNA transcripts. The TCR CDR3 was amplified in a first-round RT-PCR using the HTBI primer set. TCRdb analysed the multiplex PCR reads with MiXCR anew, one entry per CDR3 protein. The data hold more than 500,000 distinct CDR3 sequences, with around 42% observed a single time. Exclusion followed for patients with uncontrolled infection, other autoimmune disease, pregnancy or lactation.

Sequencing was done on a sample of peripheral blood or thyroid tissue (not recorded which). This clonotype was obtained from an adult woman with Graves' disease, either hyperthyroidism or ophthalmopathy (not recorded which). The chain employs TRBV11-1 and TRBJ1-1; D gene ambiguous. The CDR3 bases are TGTGCCAGCAGCTTGGATGTGCTAACTGAAGCTTTCTTT. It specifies CASSLDVLTEAFF.